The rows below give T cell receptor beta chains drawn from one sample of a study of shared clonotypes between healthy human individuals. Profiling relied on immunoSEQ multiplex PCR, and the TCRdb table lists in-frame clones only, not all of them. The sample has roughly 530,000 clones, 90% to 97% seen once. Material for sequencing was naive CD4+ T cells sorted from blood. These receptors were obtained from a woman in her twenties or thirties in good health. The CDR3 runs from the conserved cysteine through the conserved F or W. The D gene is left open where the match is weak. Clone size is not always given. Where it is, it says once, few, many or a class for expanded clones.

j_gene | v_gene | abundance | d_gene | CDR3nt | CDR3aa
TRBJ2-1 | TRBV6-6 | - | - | TGTGCCAGCAGTTCGCCGGGACGCCGCTACAATGAGCAGTTCTTC | CASSSPGRRYNEQFF
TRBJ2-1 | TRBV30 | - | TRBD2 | TGTGCCTGGAGCCGGACTAGCGGGAGGGCCGGTAACAATGAGCAGTTCTTC | CAWSRTSGRAGNNEQFF
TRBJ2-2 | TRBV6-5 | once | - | TGTGCCAGCAGTCCGAGGAGGCGGAACACCGGGGAGCTGTTTTTT | CASSPRRRNTGELFF
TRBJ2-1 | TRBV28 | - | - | TGTGCCAGCTTGTGGCCCTCCCAGGGGACGAACAATGAGCAGTTCTTC | CASLWPSQGTNNEQFF
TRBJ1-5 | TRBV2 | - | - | TGTGCCAGCAGTGAAAGGGCCCCTGGGGTCAATCAGCCCCAGCATTTT | CASSERAPGVNQPQHF
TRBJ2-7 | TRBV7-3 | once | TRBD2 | TGTGCCAGCAGCTTAAGCCTAGCGGGACCCTACGAGCAGTACTTC | CASSLSLAGPYEQYF
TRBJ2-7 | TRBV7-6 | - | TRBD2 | TGTGCCAGCAGCTTGCATTCCGGGAGGGCCGGAGACGAGCAGTACTTC | CASSLHSGRAGDEQYF
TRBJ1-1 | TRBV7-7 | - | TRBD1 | TGTGCCAGCAGCTTAGCGATTTATCGGAGGACAGGGGTTTTGATGAACACTGAAGCTTTCTTT | CASSLAIYRRTGVLMNTEAFF
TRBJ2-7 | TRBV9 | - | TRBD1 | TGTGCCAGCAGCGCCGGGACAGGGAATCACGAGCAGTACTTC | CASSAGTGNHEQYF
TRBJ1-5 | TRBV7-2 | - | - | TGTGCCAGCAGCTTTGATAATCAGCCCCAGCATTTT | CASSFDNQPQHF
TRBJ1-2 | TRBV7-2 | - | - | TGTGCCAGCAGCTCCCAACGAGGGCCAGGGATCTATGGCTACACCTTC | CASSSQRGPGIYGYTF
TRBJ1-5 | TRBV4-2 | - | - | TGTGCCAGCAGCCAAGATGGGCAGGGTAGTCGGCCCCAGCATTTT | CASSQDGQGSRPQHF
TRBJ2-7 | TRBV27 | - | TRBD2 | TGTGCCAGCAGTGCCCCGGGACTAGCTCACTACGAGCAGTACTTC | CASSAPGLAHYEQYF
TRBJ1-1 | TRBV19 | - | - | TGTGCCAGTAGTACCCCACTCCGGGACGTTGAAGCTTTCTTT | CASSTPLRDVEAFF
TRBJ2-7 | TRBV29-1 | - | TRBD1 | TGCAGCGTTTTGAATGGGGCAGGGGGCAGGAACGAGCAGTACTTC | CSVLNGAGGRNEQYF
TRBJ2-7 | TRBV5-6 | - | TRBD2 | TGTGCCAGCAGCTTGAGACGGGAGGCAAGGTACGAGCAGTACTTC | CASSLRREARYEQYF
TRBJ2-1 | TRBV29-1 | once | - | TGCAGCGCGGGGACTTACTCCTACAATGAGCAGTTCTTC | CSAGTYSYNEQFF
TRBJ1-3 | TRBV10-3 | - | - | TGTGCCATCAGTGAGTGGGGAACTGGAAACACCATATATTTT | CAISEWGTGNTIYF
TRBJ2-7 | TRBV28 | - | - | TGTGCCAGCAGTTCCCCCGGGGAGCGGGCCTACGAGCAGTACTTC | CASSSPGERAYEQYF
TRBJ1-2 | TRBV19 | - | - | TGTGCCAGTAGTATAATAGGGCCCGGGGCCTATGGCTACACCTTC | CASSIIGPGAYGYTF
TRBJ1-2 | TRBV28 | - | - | TGTGCCAGCAGTTTGAGCGCGTATGGCTACACCTTC | CASSLSAYGYTF
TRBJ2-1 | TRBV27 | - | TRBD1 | TGTGCCACCAGCCGGGACAGAATCTACAATGAGCAGTTCTTC | CATSRDRIYNEQFF
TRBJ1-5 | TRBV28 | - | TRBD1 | TGTACCAGCAGCCGCATGGGACAGGGAAATAGCAATCAGCCCCAGCATTTT | CTSSRMGQGNSNQPQHF
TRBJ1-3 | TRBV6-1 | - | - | TGTGCCAGCAGAGAGACAGGCGAAAACACCATATATTTT | CASRETGENTIYF
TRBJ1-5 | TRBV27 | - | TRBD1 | TGTGCCAGCAGTTTAAGGGGGACAGGGGTATCGAGGCACTATCAGCCCCAGCATTTT | CASSLRGTGVSRHYQPQHF
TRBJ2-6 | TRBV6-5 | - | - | TGTGCCAGCAGTTACGACAAGTCTGGGGCCAACGTCCTGACTTTC | CASSYDKSGANVLTF
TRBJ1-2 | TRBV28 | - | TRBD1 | TGTGCCAGCAGGGGATCGGACAGGCCGGTTTATGGCTACACCTTC | CASRGSDRPVYGYTF
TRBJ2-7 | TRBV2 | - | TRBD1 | TGTGCCAGCAGGGTTGGACAGGGGGTCTACGAGCAGTACTTC | CASRVGQGVYEQYF
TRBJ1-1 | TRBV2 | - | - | TGTGCCAGCAGTGAAGAGGATGGACAGTTCAGTGAAGCTTTCTTT | CASSEEDGQFSEAFF
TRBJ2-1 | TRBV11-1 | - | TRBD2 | TGTGCCAGCAGCACCTCTAGCGGGAACTCCTACAATGAGCAGTTCTTC | CASSTSSGNSYNEQFF
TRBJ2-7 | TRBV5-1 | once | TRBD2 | TGCGCCAGCAGCTTTACTAGCGGGAGGGCCAGTTTTAGCTCCTACGAGCAGTACTTC | CASSFTSGRASFSSYEQYF
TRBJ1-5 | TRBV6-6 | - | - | TGTGCCAGCAGTTACTCGGGACTGAGCAATCAGCCCCAGCATTTT | CASSYSGLSNQPQHF
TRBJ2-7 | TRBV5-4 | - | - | TGTGCCAGCAGCCATCTCGGGAGTCCCTACGAGCAGTACTTC | CASSHLGSPYEQYF
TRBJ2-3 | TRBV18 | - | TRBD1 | TGTGCCAGCTCCGGACAGGGCACAGATACGCAGTATTTT | CASSGQGTDTQYF
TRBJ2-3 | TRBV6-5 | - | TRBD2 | TGTGCCAGCAGTTACCTGGCGGGAGCAGATACGCAGTATTTT | CASSYLAGADTQYF
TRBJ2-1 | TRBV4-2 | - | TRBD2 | TGTGCCAGCAGCCAAACGCAGGGACTAGCACAAAACAATGAGCAGTTCTTC | CASSQTQGLAQNNEQFF
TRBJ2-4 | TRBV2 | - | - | TGTGCCAGCAGTGAAGGATTTGAAGCCAAAAACATTCAGTACTTC | CASSEGFEAKNIQYF
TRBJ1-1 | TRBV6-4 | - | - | TGTGCCAGCAGTGACTCATCCGGGGCCGCTTTCTTT | CASSDSSGAAFF
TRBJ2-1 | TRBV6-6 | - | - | TGTGCCAGCACCGGGGTCTACAATGAGCAGTTCTTC | CASTGVYNEQFF
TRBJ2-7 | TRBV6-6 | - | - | TGTGCCAGCAGTTACGCAGGGGACTCCTACGAGCAGTACTTC | CASSYAGDSYEQYF
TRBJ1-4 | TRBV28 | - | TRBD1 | TGTGCCAGCAGGACATCCCCCGGGACAGGGGGAAGTGAAAAACTGTTTTTT | CASRTSPGTGGSEKLFF
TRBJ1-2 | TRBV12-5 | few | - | TGTGCTAGTGGGACGGGGGCTGGCTATGGCTACACCTTC | CASGTGAGYGYTF
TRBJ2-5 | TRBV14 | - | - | TGTGCCAGCAGCCAATCGGACTGGAAAGAGACCCAGTACTTC | CASSQSDWKETQYF
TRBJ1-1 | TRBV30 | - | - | TGTGCCTGCCCCCTGTCAGGGGTGGATGGTACTGAAGCTTTCTTT | CACPLSGVDGTEAFF
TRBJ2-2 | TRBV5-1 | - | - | TGCGCCAGCAGCACGACCGTCTCCCCGAACACCGGGGAGCTGTTTTTT | CASSTTVSPNTGELFF
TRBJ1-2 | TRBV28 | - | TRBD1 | TGTGCCAGCAGTCTTGGACAGGGGTACTATGGCTACACCTTC | CASSLGQGYYGYTF
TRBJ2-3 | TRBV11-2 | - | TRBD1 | TGTGCCAGCAGCTTAACAGGGGGATACGATACGCAGTATTTT | CASSLTGGYDTQYF
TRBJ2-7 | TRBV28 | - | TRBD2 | TGTGCCAGCAGTTTTAGCGCTAGCGGGAGGTTCGGGAGTGGGACTAGGGGCTTCGAGCAGTACTTC | CASSFSASGRFGSGTRGFEQYF
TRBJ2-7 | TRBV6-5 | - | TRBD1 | TGTGCCAGCAGTTCGGGACAGACTTCCTACGAGCAGTACTTC | CASSSGQTSYEQYF
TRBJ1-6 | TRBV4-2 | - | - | TGTGCCAGCAGCCCACAACAGGGAGAGCGTTCACCCCTCCACTTT | CASSPQQGERSPLHF
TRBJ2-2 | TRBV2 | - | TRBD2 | TGTGCCAGCAGTGTGCGGGAGAGAAACGGGGAGCTGTTTTTT | CASSVRERNGELFF
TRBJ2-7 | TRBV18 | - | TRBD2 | TGTGCCAGCTCACCATTAGAGCTAGCGGGAGTCTCCGAGCAGTACTTC | CASSPLELAGVSEQYF
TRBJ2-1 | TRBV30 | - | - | TGTGCCTGGAGTGTAGGAACAGATGAGCAGTTCTTC | CAWSVGTDEQFF
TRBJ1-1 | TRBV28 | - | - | TGTGCCAGCAGCCGGGGCGGGGTATTAACTGAAGCTTTCTTT | CASSRGGVLTEAFF